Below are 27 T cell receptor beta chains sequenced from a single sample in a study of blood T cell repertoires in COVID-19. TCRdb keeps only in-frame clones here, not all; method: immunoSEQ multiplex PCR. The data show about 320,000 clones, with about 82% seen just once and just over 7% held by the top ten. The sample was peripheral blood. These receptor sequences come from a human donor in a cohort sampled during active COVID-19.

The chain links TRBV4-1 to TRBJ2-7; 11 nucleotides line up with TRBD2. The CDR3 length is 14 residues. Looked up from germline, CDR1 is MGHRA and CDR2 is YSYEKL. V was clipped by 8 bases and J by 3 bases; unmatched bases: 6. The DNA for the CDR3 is TGCGCCAGCCTGGGACTAGCGGTTTACTACGAGCAGTACTTC. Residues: CASLGLAVYYEQYF.

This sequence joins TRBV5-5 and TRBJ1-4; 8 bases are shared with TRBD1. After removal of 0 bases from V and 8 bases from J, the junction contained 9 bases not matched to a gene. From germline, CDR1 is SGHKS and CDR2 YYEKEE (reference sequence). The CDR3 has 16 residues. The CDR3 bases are TGTGCCAGCAGCTTGGGGGACAGGACAAAGGGAGAAAAACTGTTTTTT. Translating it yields CASSLGDRTKGEKLFF.

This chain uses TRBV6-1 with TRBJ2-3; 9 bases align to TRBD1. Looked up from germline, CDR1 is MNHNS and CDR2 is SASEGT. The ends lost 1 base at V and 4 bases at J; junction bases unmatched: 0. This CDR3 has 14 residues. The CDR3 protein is CASSEGQGADTQYF. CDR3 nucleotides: TGTGCCAGCAGTGAAGGACAGGGGGCAGATACGCAGTATTTT.

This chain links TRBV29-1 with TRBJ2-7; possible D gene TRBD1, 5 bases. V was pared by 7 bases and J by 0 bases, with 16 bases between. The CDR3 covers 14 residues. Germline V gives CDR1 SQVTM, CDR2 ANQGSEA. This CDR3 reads CSAYGEDSSYEQYF. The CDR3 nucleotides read TGCAGCGCCTATGGGGAAGACAGCTCCTACGAGCAGTACTTC.

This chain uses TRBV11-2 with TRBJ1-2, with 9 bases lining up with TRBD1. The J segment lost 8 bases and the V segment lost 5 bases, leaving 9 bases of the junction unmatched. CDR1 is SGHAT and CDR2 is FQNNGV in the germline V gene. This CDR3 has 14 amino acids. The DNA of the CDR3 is TGTGCCAGCAGCCAAACTACAGGGGGCAGGGGCTACACCTTC. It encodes CASSQTTGGRGYTF. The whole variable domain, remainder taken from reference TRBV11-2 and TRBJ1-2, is EAGVAQSPRYKIIEKRQSVAFWCNPISGHATLYWYQQILGQGPKLLIQFQNNGVVDDSQLPKDRFSAERLKGVDSTLKIQPAKLEDSAVYLCASSQTTGGRGYTFGSGTRLTVV.

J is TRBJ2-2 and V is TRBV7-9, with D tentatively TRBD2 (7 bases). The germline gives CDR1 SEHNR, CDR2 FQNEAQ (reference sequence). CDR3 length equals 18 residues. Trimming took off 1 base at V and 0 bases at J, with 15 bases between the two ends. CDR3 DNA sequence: TGTGCCAGCAGCTTAGAGGGGGGGCACGCAACGAACACCGGGGAGCTGTTTTTT. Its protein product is CASSLEGGHATNTGELFF.

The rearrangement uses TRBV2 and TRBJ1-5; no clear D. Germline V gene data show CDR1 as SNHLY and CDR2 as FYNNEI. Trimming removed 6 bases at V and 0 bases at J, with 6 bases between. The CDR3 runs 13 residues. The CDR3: CASRPTSNQPQHF. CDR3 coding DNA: TGTGCCAGCAGACCTACTAGCAATCAGCCCCAGCATTTT.

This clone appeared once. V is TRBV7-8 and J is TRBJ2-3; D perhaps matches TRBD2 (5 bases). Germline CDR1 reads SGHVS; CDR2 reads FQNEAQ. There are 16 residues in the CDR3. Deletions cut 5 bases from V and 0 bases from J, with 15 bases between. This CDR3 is CASSLRTGRSTDTQYF. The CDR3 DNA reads TGTGCCAGCAGCCTAAGGACTGGCCGCAGCACAGATACGCAGTATTTT.

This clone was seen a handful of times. CDR3 sequence: CASSDARGLGEQYF. In DNA form, the CDR3 reads TGTGCCAGCAGCGACGCGCGGGGGTTGGGGGAGCAGTACTTC. The gene calls are TRBV9 and TRBJ2-7; 7 bases fit TRBD2. The germline V gene encodes CDR1 SGDLS and CDR2 YYNGEE. V shed 3 bases, J shed 7 bases, and the junction held 10 bases outside the gene matches. The length of the CDR3 is 14 residues.

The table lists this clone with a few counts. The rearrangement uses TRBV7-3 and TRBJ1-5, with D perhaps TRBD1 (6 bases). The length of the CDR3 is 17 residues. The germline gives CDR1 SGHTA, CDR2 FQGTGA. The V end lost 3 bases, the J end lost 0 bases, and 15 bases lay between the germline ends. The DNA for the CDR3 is TGTGCCAGCAGCTTGGGAGCCACAGGGTATAGCAATCAGCCCCAGCATTTT. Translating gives CASSLGATGYSNQPQHF.

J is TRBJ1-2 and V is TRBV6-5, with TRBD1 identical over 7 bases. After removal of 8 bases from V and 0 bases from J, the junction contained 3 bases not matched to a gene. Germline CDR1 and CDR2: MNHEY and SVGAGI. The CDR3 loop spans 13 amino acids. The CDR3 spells CASDGTANYGYTF. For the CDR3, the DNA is TGTGCCAGCGACGGGACAGCTAACTATGGCTACACCTTC.

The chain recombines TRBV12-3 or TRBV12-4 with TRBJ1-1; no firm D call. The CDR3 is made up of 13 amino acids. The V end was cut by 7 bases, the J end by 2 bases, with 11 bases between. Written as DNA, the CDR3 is TGTGCCAGCACCTTGGGCCCAAACACTGAAGCTTTCTTT. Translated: CASTLGPNTEAFF.

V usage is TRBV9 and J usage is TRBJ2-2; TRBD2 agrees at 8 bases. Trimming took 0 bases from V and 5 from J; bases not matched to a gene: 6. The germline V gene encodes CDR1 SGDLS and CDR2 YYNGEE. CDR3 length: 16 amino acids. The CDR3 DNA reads TGTGCCAGCAGCGTAGACGGGGGGGCTTATACCGGGGAGCTGTTTTTT. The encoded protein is CASSVDGGAYTGELFF. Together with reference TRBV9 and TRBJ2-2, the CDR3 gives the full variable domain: DSGVTQTPKHLITATGQRVTLRCSPRSGDLSVYWYQQSLDQGLQFLIQYYNGEERAKGNILERFSAQQFPDLHSELNLSSLELGDSALYFCASSVDGGAYTGELFFGEGSRLTVL.

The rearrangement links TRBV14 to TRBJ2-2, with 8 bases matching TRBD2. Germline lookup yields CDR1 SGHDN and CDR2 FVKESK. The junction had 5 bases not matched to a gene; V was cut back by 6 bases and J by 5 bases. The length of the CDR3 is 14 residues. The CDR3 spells CASRVAGSTGELFF. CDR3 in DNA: TGTGCCAGCAGGGTAGCGGGAAGTACCGGGGAGCTGTTTTTT. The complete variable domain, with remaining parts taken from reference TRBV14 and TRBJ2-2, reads EAGVTQFPSHSVIEKGQTVTLRCDPISGHDNLYWYRRVMGKEIKFLLHFVKESKQDESGMPNNRFLAERTGGTYSTLKVQPAELEDSGVYFCASRVAGSTGELFFGEGSRLTVL.

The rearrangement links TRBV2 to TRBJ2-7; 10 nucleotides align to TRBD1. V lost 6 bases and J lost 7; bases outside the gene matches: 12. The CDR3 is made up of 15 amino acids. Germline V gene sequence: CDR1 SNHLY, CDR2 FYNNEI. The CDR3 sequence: CASSERDRGSSEQYF. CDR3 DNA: TGTGCCAGCAGCGAAAGGGACAGGGGTTCATCTGAGCAGTACTTC.

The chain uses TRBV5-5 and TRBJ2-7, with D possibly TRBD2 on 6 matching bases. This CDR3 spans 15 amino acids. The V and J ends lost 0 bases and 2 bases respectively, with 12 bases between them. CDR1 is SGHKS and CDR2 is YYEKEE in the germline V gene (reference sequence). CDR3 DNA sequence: TGTGCCAGCAGCTTGGGGCCGGGAGCCACCTACGAGCAGTACTTC. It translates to CASSLGPGATYEQYF.

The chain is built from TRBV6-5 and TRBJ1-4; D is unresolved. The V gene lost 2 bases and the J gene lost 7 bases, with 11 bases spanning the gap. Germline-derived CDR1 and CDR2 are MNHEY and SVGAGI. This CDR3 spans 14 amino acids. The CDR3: CASSYRRGGEKLFF. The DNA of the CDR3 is TGTGCCAGCAGTTACCGCCGCGGTGGTGAAAAACTGTTTTTT.

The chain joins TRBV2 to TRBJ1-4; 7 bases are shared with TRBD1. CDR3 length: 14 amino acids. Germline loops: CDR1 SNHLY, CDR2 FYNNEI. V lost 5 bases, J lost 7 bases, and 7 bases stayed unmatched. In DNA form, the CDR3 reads TGTGCCAGCAGTAACGCCCCAGGGGGTGAAAAACTGTTTTTT. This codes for CASSNAPGGEKLFF.

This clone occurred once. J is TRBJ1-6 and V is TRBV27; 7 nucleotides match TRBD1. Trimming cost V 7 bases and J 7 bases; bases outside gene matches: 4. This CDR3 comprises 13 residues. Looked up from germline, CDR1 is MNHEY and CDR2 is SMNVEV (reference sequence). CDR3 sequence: CASNTGDNSPLHF. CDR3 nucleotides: TGTGCCAGCAATACAGGGGACAATTCACCCCTCCACTTT.

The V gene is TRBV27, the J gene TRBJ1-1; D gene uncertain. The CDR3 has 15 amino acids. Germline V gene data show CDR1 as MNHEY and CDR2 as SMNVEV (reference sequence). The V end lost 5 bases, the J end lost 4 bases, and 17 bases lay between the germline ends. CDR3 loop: CASSLGSDGSTEAFF. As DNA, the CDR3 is TGTGCCAGCAGTCTCGGCAGTGACGGGTCCACTGAAGCTTTCTTT.

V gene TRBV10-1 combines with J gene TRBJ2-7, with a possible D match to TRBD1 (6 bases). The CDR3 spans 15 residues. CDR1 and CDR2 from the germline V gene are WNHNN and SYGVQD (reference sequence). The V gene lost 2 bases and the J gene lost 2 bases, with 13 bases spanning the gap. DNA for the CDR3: TGCGCCAGCAGTGAGGCACAGGGCCCCACCTACGAGCAGTACTTC. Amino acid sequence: CASSEAQGPTYEQYF.

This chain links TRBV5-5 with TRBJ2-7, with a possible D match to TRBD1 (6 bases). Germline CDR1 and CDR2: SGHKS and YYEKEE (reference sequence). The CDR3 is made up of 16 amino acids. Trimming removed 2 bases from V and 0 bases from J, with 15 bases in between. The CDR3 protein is CASSLTWDTSSYEQYF. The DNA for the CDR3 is TGTGCCAGCAGCTTAACTTGGGACACCAGCTCCTACGAGCAGTACTTC.

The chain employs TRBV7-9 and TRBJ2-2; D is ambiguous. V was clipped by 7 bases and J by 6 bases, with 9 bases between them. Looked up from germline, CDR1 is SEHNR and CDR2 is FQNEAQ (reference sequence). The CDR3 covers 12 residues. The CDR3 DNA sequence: TGTGCCAGCACCCTGGCTGCCGGGGAGCTGTTTTTT. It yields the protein CASTLAAGELFF.

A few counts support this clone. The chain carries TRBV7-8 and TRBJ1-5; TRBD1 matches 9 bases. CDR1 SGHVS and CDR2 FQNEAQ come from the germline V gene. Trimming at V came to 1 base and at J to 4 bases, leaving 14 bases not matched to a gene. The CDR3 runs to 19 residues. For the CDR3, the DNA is TGTGCCAGCAGCTTAGACGGGACAGGGTCTCTAATTCGTAATCAGCCCCAGCATTTT. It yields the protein CASSLDGTGSLIRNQPQHF.

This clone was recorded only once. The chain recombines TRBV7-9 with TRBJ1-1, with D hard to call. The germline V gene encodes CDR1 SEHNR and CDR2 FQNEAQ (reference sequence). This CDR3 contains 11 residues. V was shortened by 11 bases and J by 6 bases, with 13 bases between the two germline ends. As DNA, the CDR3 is TGTGCCTTTCAAAACGGAGCTGAAGCTTTCTTT. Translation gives CAFQNGAEAFF.

The CDR3 spells CASSLSLAGRYEQYF. CDR3 nucleotide sequence: TGTGCCAGCAGCTTAAGCCTAGCGGGGAGGTACGAGCAGTACTTC. The V gene is TRBV7-9, the J gene TRBJ2-7, with 9 bases matching TRBD2. V was pared by 2 bases and J by 4 bases, with 6 bases of the junction left unmatched. In germline, CDR1 is SEHNR, CDR2 FQNEAQ (reference sequence). CDR3 length: 15 residues.

The CDR3 is CASRGQGTTYGYTF. The CDR3 bases are TGTGCCAGCAGAGGACAGGGGACTACCTATGGCTACACCTTC. The V and J genes are TRBV25-1 and TRBJ1-2, with 9 positions matching TRBD1. Looked up from germline, CDR1 is MGHDK and CDR2 is SYGVNS. This CDR3 has 14 residues. V trimming: 6 bases; J trimming: 4 bases; junction bases outside the gene matches: 6.